Below, one T cell receptor (beta chain) is given with its context. This CDR3 is also generated by other DNA sequences in the sample. The source of the sample is a study of shared clonotypes between healthy human individuals. Study-wide context: Participating donors consisted of a couple of women and three men aged 18 to 49.

V lost 2 bases to trimming and J lost 2 bases, with 5 bases between them. The CDR3 contains 13 residues. The V gene's germline CDR1 is MNHEY and CDR2 SVGAGI. Clones were sequenced by immunoSEQ multiplex PCR, and TCRdb holds only the in-frame ones, with some missing. Of about 2 million clones listed, roughly 94% are singletons. The source is a man aged 18 to 29 in good health. This rearrangement joins TRBV6-5 to TRBJ2-3, with D unclear. The sequencing input was naive CD4+ T cells sorted from blood. Stated subset: CD45RA+ positively selected. CDR3 residues: CASSYDPTDTQYF. The CDR3 region has the DNA TGTGCCAGCAGTTACGACCCCACAGATACGCAGTATTTT.